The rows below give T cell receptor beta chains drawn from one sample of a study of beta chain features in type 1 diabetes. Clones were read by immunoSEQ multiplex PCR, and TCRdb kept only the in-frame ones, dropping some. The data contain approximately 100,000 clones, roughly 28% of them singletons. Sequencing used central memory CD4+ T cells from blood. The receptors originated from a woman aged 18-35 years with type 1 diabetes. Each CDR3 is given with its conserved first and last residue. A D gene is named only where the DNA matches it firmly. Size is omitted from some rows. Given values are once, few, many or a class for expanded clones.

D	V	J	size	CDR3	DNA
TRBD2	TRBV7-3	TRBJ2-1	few	CASSILAARENEQFF	TGTGCCAGCAGCATACTAGCGGCCCGTGAAAATGAGCAGTTCTTC
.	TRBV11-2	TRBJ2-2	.	CASSPRDTGELFF	TGTGCCAGCAGCCCCCGGGACACCGGGGAGCTGTTTTTT
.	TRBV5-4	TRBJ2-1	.	CASSLGGRGSYNEQFF	TGTGCCAGCAGCTTGGGAGGTAGGGGCTCCTACAATGAGCAGTTCTTC
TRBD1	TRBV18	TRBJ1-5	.	CASSMDRHQPQHF	TGTGCCAGCTCGATGGACAGGCATCAGCCCCAGCATTTT
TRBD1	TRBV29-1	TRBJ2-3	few	CSVGQGGDTQYF	TGCAGCGTTGGACAGGGGGGAGATACGCAGTATTTT
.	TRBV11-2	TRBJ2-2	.	CASSLVSTGELFF	TGTGCCAGCAGCTTAGTCAGCACCGGGGAGCTGTTTTTT
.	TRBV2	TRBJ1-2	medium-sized	CASSGEPYGYTF	TGTGCCAGCAGTGGGGAGCCCTATGGCTACACCTTC
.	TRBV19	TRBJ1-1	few	CASSVAMGGSTEAFF	TGTGCCAGTAGTGTTGCTATGGGTGGGAGCACTGAAGCTTTCTTT
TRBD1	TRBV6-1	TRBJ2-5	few	CASRVTGGNVGTQYF	TGTGCCAGCAGGGTGACAGGGGGCAACGTCGGGACCCAGTACTTC
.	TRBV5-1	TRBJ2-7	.	CASSLDSGIYEQYF	TGCGCCAGCAGCCTGGATTCCGGGATCTACGAGCAGTACTTC
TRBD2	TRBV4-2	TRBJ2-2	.	CASSLAGGNTGELFF	TGTGCCAGCAGTCTAGCGGGAGGTAACACCGGGGAGCTGTTTTTT
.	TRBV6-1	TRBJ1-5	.	CASSEVGSGNQPQHF	TGTGCCAGCAGTGAAGTCGGATCCGGGAATCAGCCCCAGCATTTT
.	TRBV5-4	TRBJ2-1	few	CASSLIYNEQFF	TGTGCCAGCAGCTTAATATACAATGAGCAGTTCTTC
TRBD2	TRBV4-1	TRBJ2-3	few	CASSQLAGQLDTQYF	TGCGCCAGCAGCCAACTAGCGGGACAGCTAGATACGCAGTATTTT
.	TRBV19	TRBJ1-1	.	CASSVNRVMNTEAFF	TGTGCCAGTAGTGTCAACCGGGTGATGAACACTGAAGCTTTCTTT
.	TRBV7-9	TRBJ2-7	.	CASGRHELYEQYF	TGTGCCAGCGGGAGACACGAGCTCTACGAGCAGTACTTC
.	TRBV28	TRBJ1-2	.	CASSSPAGANYGYTF	TGTGCCAGCAGTTCTCCTGCAGGGGCTAACTATGGCTACACCTTC
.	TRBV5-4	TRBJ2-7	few	CASSFQGVYEQYF	TGTGCCAGCAGCTTTCAGGGTGTCTACGAGCAGTACTTC
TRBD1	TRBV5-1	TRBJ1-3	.	CASSLVGGAYGNTIYF	TGCGCCAGCAGCTTGGTAGGGGGCGCTTATGGAAACACCATATATTTT
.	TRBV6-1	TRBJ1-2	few	CASNPGGGSNYGYTF	TGTGCCAGCAACCCAGGCGGGGGCTCTAACTATGGCTACACCTTC
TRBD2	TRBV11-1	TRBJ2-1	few	CASSARLAGAYNEQFF	TGTGCCAGCAGCGCAAGACTAGCGGGGGCGTACAATGAGCAGTTCTTC
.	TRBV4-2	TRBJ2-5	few	CASSPRVGLQETQYF	TGTGCCAGCAGCCCAAGGGTGGGGCTGCAAGAGACCCAGTACTTC
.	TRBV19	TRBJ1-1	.	CASSRVNTEAFF	TGTGCCAGTAGTAGAGTGAACACTGAAGCTTTCTTT
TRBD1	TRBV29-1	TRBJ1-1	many	CSPTPTGDGNTEAFF	TGCAGCCCGACCCCGACAGGGGACGGGAACACTGAAGCTTTCTTT
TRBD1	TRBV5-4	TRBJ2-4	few	CASSRGQGLTKNIQYF	TGTGCCAGCAGCCGAGGACAGGGACTTACCAAAAACATTCAGTACTTC
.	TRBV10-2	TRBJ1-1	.	CASSERGAMNTEAFF	TGCGCCAGCAGTGAGCGCGGGGCCATGAACACTGAAGCTTTCTTT
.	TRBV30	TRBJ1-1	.	CAWSVRDTEAFF	TGTGCCTGGAGTGTCAGGGACACTGAAGCTTTCTTT
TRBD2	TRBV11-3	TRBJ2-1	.	CASSLSLAGARNEQFF	TGTGCCAGCAGCTTAAGTCTAGCGGGAGCGCGCAATGAGCAGTTCTTC
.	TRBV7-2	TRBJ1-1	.	CASSFRETEAFF	TGTGCCAGCAGCTTCAGGGAAACTGAAGCTTTCTTT
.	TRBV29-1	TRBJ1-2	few	CSVRPAGNAGGYTF	TGCAGCGTTCGCCCGGCAGGGAACGCGGGGGGCTACACCTTC
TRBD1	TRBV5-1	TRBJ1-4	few	CASSLGGGTGTATNEKLFF	TGCGCCAGCAGCTTGGGTGGTGGTACCGGGACAGCAACTAATGAAAAACTGTTTTTT
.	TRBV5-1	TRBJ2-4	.	CASSSGERGGKNIQYF	TGCGCCAGCAGCTCCGGGGAAAGGGGAGGCAAAAACATTCAGTACTTC
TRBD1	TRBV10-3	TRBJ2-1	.	CAISWTGHYNEQFF	TGTGCCATCAGTTGGACAGGCCACTACAATGAGCAGTTCTTC
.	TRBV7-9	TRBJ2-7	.	CASSPQGGLLTGEQYF	TGTGCCAGCAGTCCCCAGGGGGGACTCCTAACGGGCGAGCAGTACTTC
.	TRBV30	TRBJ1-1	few	CAWTGDWGESRTEAFF	TGTGCCTGGACTGGAGACTGGGGGGAAAGTAGGACTGAAGCTTTCTTT
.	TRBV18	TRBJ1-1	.	CASSPRKADRRNTEAFF	TGTGCCAGCTCACCACGGAAGGCCGACAGAAGGAACACTGAAGCTTTCTTT
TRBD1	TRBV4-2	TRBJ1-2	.	CASSQTGQGIPNGGYTF	TGTGCCAGCAGCCAAACGGGACAGGGGATCCCCAATGGGGGCTACACCTTC
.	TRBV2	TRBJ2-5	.	CASVPRLEETQYF	TGTGCCAGCGTTCCGAGGTTGGAAGAGACCCAGTACTTC
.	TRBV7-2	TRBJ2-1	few	CASSLGAGNEQFF	TGTGCCAGCAGCTTGGGAGCGGGCAATGAGCAGTTCTTC
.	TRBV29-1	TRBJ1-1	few	CSVQGSWTEAFF	TGCAGCGTACAGGGAAGTTGGACTGAAGCTTTCTTT
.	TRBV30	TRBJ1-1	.	CAWVAGVGMNTEAFF	TGTGCCTGGGTCGCCGGGGTTGGGATGAACACTGAAGCTTTCTTT
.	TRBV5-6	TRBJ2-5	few	CASSSPGRGTRETQYF	TGTGCCAGCAGCTCCCCGGGCCGGGGGACTCGAGAGACCCAGTACTTC
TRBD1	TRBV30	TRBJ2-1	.	CAWSVVRGLGEQFF	TGTGCCTGGAGTGTGGTGAGGGGGCTGGGTGAGCAGTTCTTC
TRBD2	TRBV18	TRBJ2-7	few	CASSPSSGGDAYEQYF	TGTGCCAGCTCACCATCCTCGGGAGGCGACGCCTACGAGCAGTACTTC
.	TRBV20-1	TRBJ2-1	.	CSARDNNEQFF	TGCAGTGCTAGAGATAACAATGAGCAGTTCTTC
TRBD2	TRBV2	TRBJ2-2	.	CASSGGLVGTGELFF	TGTGCCAGCAGTGGGGGACTAGTAGGCACCGGGGAGCTGTTTTTT
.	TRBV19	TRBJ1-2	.	CASQPGHNSNYGYTF	TGTGCCAGCCAACCGGGACACAACTCGAACTATGGCTACACCTTC
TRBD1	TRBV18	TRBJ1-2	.	CASSPRDSQNYGYTF	TGTGCCAGCTCACCCCGGGACAGTCAAAACTATGGCTACACCTTC
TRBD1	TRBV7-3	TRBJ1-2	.	CASSPNPTGLNYGYTF	TGTGCCAGCAGCCCAAACCCGACAGGGCTTAACTATGGCTACACCTTC
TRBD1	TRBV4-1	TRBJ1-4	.	CASSPNTGTDEKLFF	TGCGCCAGCAGCCCGAATACCGGGACAGATGAAAAACTGTTTTTT
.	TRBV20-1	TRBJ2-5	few	CSYRYQETQYF	TGCAGTTACAGGTACCAAGAGACCCAGTACTTC
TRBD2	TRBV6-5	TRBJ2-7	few	CASSYRSGRPYEQYF	TGTGCCAGCAGTTACCGTAGCGGGAGACCCTACGAGCAGTACTTC
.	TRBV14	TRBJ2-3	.	CASSQRAGTPDTQYF	TGTGCCAGCAGCCAAAGGGCGGGAACCCCAGATACGCAGTATTTT
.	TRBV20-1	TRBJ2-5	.	CSARGAETQYF	TGCAGTGCTAGAGGCGCAGAGACCCAGTACTTC
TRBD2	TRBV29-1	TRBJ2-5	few	CSAQSGRAAQYF	TGCAGCGCCCAAAGCGGGAGGGCCGCCCAGTACTTC